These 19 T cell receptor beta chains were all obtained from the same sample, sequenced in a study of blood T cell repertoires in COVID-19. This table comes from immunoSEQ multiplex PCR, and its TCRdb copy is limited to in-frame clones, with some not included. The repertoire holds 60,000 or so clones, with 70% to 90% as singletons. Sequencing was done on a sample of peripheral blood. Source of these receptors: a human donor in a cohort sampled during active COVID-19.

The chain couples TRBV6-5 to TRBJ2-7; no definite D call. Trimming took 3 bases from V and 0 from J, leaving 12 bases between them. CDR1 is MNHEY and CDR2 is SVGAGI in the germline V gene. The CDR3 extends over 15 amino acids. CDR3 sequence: CASSYGPISSYEQYF. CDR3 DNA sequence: TGTGCCAGCAGTTATGGGCCGATTAGCTCCTACGAGCAGTACTTC.

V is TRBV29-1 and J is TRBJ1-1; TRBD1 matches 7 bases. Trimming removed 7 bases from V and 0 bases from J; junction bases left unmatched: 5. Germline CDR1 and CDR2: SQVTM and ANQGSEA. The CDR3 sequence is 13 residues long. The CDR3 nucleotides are TGCAGCGCTCCGACAGGGATGAACACTGAAGCTTTCTTT. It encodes CSAPTGMNTEAFF.

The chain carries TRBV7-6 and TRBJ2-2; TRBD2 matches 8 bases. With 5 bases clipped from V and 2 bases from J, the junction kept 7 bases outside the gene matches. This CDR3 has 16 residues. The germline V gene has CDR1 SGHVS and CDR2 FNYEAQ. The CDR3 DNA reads TGTGCCAGCAGCACCTTTAGCGGGGCCAACACCGGGGAGCTGTTTTTT. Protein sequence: CASSTFSGANTGELFF.

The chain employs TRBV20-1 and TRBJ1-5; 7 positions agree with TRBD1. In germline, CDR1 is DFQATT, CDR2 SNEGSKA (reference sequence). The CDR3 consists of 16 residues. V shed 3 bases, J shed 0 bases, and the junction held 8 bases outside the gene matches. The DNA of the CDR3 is TGCAGTGCTAGTCCAGGGGGGCACTATAGCAATCAGCCCCAGCATTTT. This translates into CSASPGGHYSNQPQHF.

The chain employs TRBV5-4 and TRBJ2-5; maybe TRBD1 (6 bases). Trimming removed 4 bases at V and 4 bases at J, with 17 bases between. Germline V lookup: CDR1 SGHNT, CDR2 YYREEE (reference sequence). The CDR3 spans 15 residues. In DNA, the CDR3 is TGTGCCAGCAGCAGACCGGATGGGGGCACAGAGACCCAGTACTTC. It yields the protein CASSRPDGGTETQYF.

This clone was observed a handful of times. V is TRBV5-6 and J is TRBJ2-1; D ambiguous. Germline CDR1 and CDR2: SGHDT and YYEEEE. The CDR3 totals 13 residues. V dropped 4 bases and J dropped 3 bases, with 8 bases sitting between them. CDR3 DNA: TGTGCCAGCAGCGGAGAGCGCTACAATGAGCAGTTCTTC. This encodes CASSGERYNEQFF.

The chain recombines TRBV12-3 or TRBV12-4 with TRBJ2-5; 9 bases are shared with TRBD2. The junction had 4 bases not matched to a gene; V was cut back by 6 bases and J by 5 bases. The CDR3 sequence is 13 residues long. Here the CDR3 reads CASRSGGSETQYF. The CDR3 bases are TGTGCCAGCAGGAGCGGGGGGTCGGAGACCCAGTACTTC.

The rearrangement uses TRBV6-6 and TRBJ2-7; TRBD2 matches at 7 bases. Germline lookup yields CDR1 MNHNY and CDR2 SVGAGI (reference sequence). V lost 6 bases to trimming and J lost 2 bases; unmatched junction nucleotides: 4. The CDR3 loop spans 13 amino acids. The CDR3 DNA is TGTGCCAGCAGCCTAGCGGCCCCCTACGAGCAGTACTTC. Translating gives CASSLAAPYEQYF.

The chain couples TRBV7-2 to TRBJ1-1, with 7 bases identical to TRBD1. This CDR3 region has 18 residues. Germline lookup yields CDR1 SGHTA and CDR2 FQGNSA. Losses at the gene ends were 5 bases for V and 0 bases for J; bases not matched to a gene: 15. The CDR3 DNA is TGTGCCAGCAGCCTACGACCAACAGGGGACCCCATGAACACTGAAGCTTTCTTT. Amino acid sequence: CASSLRPTGDPMNTEAFF.

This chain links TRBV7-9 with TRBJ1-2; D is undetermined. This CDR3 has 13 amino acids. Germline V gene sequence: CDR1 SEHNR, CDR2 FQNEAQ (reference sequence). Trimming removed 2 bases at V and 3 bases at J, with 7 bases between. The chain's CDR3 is CASSLTTDYGYTF. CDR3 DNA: TGTGCCAGCAGCTTAACCACGGACTATGGCTACACCTTC.

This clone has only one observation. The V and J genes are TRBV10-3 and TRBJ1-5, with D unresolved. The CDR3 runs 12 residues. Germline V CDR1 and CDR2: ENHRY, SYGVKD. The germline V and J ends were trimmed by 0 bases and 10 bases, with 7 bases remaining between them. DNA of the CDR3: TGTGCCATCAGTGAGTCTGCGGGACCCCAGCATTTT. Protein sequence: CAISESAGPQHF.

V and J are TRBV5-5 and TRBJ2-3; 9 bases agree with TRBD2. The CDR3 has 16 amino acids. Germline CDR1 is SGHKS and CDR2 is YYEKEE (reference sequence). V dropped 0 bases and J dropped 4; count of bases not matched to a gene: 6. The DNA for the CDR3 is TGTGCCAGCAGCTTGGTCTCGGCGGGGGGGCCAGATACGCAGTATTTT. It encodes CASSLVSAGGPDTQYF. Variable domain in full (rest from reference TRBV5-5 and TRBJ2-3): DAGVTQSPTHLIKTRGQQVTLRCSPISGHKSVSWYQQVLGQGPQFIFQYYEKEERGRGNFPDRFSARQFPNYSSELNVNALLLGDSALYLCASSLVSAGGPDTQYFGPGTRLTVL.

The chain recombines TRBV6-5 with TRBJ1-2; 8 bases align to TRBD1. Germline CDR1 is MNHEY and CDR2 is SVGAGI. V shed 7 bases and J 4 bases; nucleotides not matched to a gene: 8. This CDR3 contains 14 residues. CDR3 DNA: TGTGCCAGCACCAAAGGACAGGGATCCTATGGCTACACCTTC. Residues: CASTKGQGSYGYTF.

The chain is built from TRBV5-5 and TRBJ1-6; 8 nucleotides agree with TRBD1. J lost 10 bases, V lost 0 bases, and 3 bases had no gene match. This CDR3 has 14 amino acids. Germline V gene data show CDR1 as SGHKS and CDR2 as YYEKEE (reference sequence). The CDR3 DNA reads TGTGCCAGCAGCTTGGACAGGGGGAGATCACCCCTCCACTTT. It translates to CASSLDRGRSPLHF. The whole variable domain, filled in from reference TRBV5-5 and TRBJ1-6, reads DAGVTQSPTHLIKTRGQQVTLRCSPISGHKSVSWYQQVLGQGPQFIFQYYEKEERGRGNFPDRFSARQFPNYSSELNVNALLLGDSALYLCASSLDRGRSPLHFGNGTRLTVT.

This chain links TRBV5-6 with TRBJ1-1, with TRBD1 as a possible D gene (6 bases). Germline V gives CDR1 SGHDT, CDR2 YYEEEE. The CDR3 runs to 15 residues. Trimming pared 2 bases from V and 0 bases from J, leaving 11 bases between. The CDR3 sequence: CASSFQGPMNTEAFF. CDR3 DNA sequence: TGTGCCAGCAGCTTCCAGGGGCCCATGAACACTGAAGCTTTCTTT.

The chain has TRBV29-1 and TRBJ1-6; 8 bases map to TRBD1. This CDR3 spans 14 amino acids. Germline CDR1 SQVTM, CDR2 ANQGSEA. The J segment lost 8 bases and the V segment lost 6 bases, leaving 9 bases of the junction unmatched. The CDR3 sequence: CSVATLTGDSPLHF. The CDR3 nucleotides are TGCAGCGTGGCAACCCTGACAGGGGATTCACCCCTCCACTTT.

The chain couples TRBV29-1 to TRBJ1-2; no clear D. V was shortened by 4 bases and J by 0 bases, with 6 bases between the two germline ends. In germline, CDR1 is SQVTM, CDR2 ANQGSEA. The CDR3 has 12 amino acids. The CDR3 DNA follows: TGCAGCGTTGTGGACTCTAACTATGGCTACACCTTC. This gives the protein CSVVDSNYGYTF.

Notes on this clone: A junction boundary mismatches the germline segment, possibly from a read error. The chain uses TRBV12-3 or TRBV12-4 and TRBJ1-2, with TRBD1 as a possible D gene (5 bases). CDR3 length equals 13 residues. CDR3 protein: CASSLARDYGCTF. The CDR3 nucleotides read TGTGCCAGCAGTTTAGCCAGGGACTATGGCTGCACCTTC.

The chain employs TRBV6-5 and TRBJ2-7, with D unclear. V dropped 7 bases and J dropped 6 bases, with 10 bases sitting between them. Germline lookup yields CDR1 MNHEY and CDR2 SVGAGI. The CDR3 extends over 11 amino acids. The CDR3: CASTNSGEQYF. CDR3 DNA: TGTGCCAGCACGAACTCGGGCGAGCAGTACTTC.